This T cell receptor beta chain derives from a study of T cell repertoires in aging, cancer and after chemotherapy (dated by TCRdb to the late 2010s). For context, the study as a whole: The donors fell into six age groups ranging from 30 or younger to 70 or older, and each group had at least three individuals. Control TCR repertoires from healthy donors were recorded across several months to years, and re-sampling revealed clear clonal overlap. The full dataset contained approximately 9.6 million TCR reads. The study profiled peripheral blood TCR beta repertoires from healthy donors and cancer patients to examine immunoaging and T cell reconstitution after chemotherapy. The cohort comprised 218 cancer patients, roughly 90 with hematological and approximately 120 with solid cancers, plus 95 healthy donors as a reference group.

Multiplex touch-down PCR with a mixed TRB-A/B primer pool was used to amplify rearranged TRB sequences covering the V, D and J segments. Illumina adapters and sample indices were attached to the amplicons in two consecutive PCR reactions using Phusion HS II polymerase. Amplicons were gel-purified using the NucleoSpin Gel and PCR Clean-up kit and were subsequently checked with Qubit and an Agilent 2100 Bioanalyzer. Sequencing of libraries was carried out on an Illumina MiSeq in 600-cycle, single-indexed, paired-end runs. As for how the authors treated the data: TRB sequences were processed with MiXCR versions 2.12 and 3.0.5. Each unique CDR3 nucleotide sequence was treated as one clone, and only productive sequences with two or more reads were kept. Repertoire metrics included Shannon diversity, evenness, clonality (one minus evenness), and alpha-parameterized diversity profiles from alpha 0 to 5. Generation probabilities of clones in paired pre- and post-chemotherapy samples were computed with the IGoR algorithm. TCRdb ran its own pipeline on the public reads, namely fastp trimming at Q25 and MiXCR clone calling, and kept in-frame beta chains. A single entry per CDR3 protein holds the most common genes and DNA from its merged rows. The V and J calls, along with clone size, are taken from TCRdb and not from the paper's own processing. Across this sample there are under 7,500 distinct CDR3 sequences, with about 26% seen only once. The ten largest clones capture roughly 3.9% of the sample.

Genomic DNA extracted from peripheral blood, rather than sorted cells or RNA, was used as the source for amplification of TCR beta rearrangements. The CDR3 sequence holds 13 residues, the cysteine and phenylalanine included. Only CDR3 DNA is held: 39 bases, read in frame from base 1. Per the germline V gene, MDHEN is the CDR1 and SYDVKM is the CDR2. Compared with germline, V lacks 4 bases and J lacks 4 bases; bases without a gene match: 3. Of note for this clonotype: Its antigen is not yet known. The record has no base qualities; no much larger clone is one base away.

Summary of the overall study and its limitations: According to the authors, the repertoire data do not permit conclusions about immunological memory after chemotherapy. In healthy donors, the drop in TCR diversity with age came mainly from a loss of richness, whereas in cancer patients a loss of evenness also played a part. Untreated patients with hematological or solid cancers showed significantly lower blood TCR diversity and higher clonality than age-matched healthy donors. An increase in median generation probability over the chemotherapy interval was observed in both cancer cohorts, suggesting that the repertoire was reconstituted through rebound thymic output.

Material: blood. Rearrangement joined TRBV28 to TRBJ1-2; the junction holds 7 bases that match TRBD1. The sequence was collected from a human donor in good health. CDR3 reads: CASSYRGSYGYTF. The DNA sequence is given as TGTGCCAGCAGTTACAGGGGTTCCTATGGCTACACCTTC.